This TCR beta chain was observed in a study of shared clonotypes between healthy human individuals. Sequencing used immunoSEQ multiplex PCR; TCRdb keeps in-frame clones, though not all of them. Seen here are approximately 640,000 clones, about 90% observed once, and the top ten hold more than 30%. This clone appeared a few times. The germline CDR1 and CDR2 sequences are SGHTS and YDEGEE. This CDR3 is built from 11 residues. Deletions cut 6 bases from V and 7 bases from J, with 8 bases between. The chain has TRBV5-8 and TRBJ1-5; D remains unclear. The sequenced sample consisted of memory CD8+ T cells from PBMCs. Noted subset: CD45RO+ cells pooled with CCR7-negative TemRA cells. This TCR was recovered from a man between 18 and 35 years old in good health. Some clones in this sample may be carry-over from other donors' samples. This chain's CDR3 is CASTLGQPQHF. The CDR3 nucleotides are TGTGCCAGCACCCTGGGGCAGCCCCAGCATTTT.